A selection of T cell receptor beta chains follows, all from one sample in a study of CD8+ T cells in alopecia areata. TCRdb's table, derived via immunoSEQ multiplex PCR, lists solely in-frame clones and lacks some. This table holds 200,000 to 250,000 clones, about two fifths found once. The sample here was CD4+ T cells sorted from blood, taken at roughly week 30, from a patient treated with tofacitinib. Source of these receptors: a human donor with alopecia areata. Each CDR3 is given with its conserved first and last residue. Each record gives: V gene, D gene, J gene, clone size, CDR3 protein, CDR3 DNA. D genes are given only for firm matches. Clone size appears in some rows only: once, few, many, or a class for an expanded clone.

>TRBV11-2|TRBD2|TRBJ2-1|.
CASSLVVGLPYNEQFF
TGTGCCAGCAGCTTAGTCGTGGGACTACCTTACAATGAGCAGTTCTTC
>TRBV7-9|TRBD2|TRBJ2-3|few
CASRWGGSTDTQYF
TGTGCCAGCAGATGGGGGGGTAGCACAGATACGCAGTATTTT
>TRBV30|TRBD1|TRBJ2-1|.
CAWAPGQGFHEQFF
TGTGCCTGGGCCCCGGGACAGGGGTTCCATGAGCAGTTCTTC
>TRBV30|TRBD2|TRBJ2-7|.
CAWTRTSGSFREQYF
TGTGCCTGGACCAGGACTAGCGGGAGTTTCCGCGAGCAGTACTTC
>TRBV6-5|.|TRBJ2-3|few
CASSYSGGAITDTQYF
TGTGCCAGCAGTTACTCGGGAGGTGCGATCACAGATACGCAGTATTTT
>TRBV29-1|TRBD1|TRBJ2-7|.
CSVDRDRENEQYF
TGCAGCGTCGACCGGGACAGGGAAAACGAGCAGTACTTC
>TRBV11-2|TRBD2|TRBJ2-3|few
CASSLVEAGAQYF
TGTGCCAGCAGCTTAGTCGAAGCGGGGGCTCAGTATTTT
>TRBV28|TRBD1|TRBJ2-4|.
CASSLRDRGVWAKNIQYF
TGTGCCAGCAGTTTGCGGGACAGGGGAGTGTGGGCCAAAAACATTCAGTACTTC
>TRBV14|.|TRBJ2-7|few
CASSQDLGPPSPEQYF
TGTGCCAGCAGCCAAGATCTTGGGCCTCCGTCCCCCGAGCAGTACTTC
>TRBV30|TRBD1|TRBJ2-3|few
CAWDRDRYTDTQYF
TGTGCCTGGGACAGGGACAGATACACAGATACGCAGTATTTT
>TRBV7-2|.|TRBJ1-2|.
CASSLVRGGGYTF
TGTGCCAGCAGCTTAGTTCGCGGAGGTGGCTACACCTTC
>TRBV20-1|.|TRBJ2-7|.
CSAMKAEEQYF
TGCAGTGCGATGAAGGCCGAAGAGCAGTACTTC
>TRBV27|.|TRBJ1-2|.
CASRGPWPYGYTF
TGTGCCAGCCGGGGCCCTTGGCCTTATGGCTACACCTTC
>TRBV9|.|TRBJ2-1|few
CASSVGAFGNEQFF
TGTGCCAGCAGCGTAGGGGCCTTCGGCAATGAGCAGTTCTTC
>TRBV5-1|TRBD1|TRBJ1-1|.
CASSGGDRNTEAFF
TGCGCCAGCAGCGGAGGGGACAGGAACACTGAAGCTTTCTTT
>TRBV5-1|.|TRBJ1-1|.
CASSLGGYAEAFF
TGCGCCAGCAGCCTCGGGGGGTACGCTGAAGCTTTCTTT
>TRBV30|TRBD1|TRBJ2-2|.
CAWSKGQVNAGELFF
TGTGCCTGGAGTAAGGGACAGGTTAACGCCGGGGAGCTGTTTTTT
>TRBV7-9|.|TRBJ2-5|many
CASSFSTGQETQYF
TGTGCCAGCAGCTTCTCCACGGGACAAGAGACCCAGTACTTC
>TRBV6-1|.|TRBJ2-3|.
CASTRRQDTQYF
TGTGCCAGCACCCGGAGGCAAGATACGCAGTATTTT
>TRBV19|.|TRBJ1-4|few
CASMAHPRGEKLFF
TGTGCCAGTATGGCGCATCCGAGGGGTGAAAAACTGTTTTTT
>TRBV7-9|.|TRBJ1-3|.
CASSVAQSGNTIYF
TGTGCCAGCAGCGTAGCCCAATCTGGAAACACCATATATTTT
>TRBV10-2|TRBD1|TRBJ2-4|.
CASSVIPGTALAKNIQYF
TGCGCCAGCAGCGTTATTCCAGGGACAGCTCTAGCCAAAAACATTCAGTACTTC
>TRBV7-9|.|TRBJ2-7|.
CASSGASLGVEQYF
TGTGCCAGCAGCGGGGCCTCCCTCGGCGTCGAGCAGTACTTC
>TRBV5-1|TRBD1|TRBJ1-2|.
CASSSAETGNYGYTF
TGCGCCAGCAGCTCCGCCGAGACAGGGAACTATGGCTACACCTTC
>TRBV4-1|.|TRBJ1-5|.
CASSQDRETLGHQPQHF
TGCGCCAGCAGCCAAGATCGTGAGACTTTGGGGCATCAGCCCCAGCATTTT
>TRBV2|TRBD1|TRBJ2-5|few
CASDRDQETQYF
TGTGCCAGCGACAGGGATCAAGAGACCCAGTACTTC